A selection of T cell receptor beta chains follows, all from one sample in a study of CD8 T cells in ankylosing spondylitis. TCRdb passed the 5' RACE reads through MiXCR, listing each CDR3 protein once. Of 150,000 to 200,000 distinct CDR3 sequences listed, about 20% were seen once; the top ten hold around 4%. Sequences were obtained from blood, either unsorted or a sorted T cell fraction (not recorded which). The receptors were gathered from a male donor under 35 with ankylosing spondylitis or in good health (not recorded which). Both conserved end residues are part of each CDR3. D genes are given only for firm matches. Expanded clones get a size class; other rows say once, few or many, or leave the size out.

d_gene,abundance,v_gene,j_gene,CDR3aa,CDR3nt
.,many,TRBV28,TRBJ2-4,CASSFGTPNIQYF,TGTGCCAGCAGTTTTGGGACTCCAAACATTCAGTACTTC
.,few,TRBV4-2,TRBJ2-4,CASSQDRGIQYF,TGTGCCAGCAGCCAAGACCGGGGCATTCAGTACTTC
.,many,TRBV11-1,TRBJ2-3,CASSPSVPDTDTQYF,TGTGCCAGCAGCCCCTCCGTCCCAGACACAGATACGCAGTATTTT
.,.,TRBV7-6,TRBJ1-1,CASSSTIASPTEAFF,TGTGCCAGCAGCTCCACCATTGCGAGCCCCACTGAAGCTTTCTTT
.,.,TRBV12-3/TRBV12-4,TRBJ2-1,CASSLGGSVYNEQFF,TGTGCCAGCAGTTTGGGGGGAAGTGTGTACAATGAGCAGTTCTTC
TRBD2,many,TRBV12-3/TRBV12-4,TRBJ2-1,CASSQRGLAGSNEQFF,TGTGCCAGCAGTCAGAGAGGACTAGCGGGCAGCAATGAGCAGTTCTTC
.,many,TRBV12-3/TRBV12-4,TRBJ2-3,CASSLLSHPYTDTQYF,TGTGCCAGCAGTTTACTTTCCCACCCTTACACAGATACGCAGTATTTT
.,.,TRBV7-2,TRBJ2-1,CASSLFGGNEQFF,TGTGCCAGCAGCTTGTTCGGAGGGAATGAGCAGTTCTTC
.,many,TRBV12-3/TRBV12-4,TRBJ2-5,CASMSRGGETQYF,TGTGCCAGCATGTCTCGTGGAGGAGAGACCCAGTACTTC
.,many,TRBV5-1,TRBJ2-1,CASTTYRGSTNEQFF,TGCGCCAGCACCACTTATCGAGGGAGTACCAATGAGCAGTTCTTC
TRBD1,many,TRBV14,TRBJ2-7,CASSQETGGNEQYF,TGTGCCAGCAGCCAAGAGACAGGGGGGAACGAGCAGTACTTC
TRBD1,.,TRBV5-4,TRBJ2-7,CASSLAGTGRAYEQYF,TGTGCCAGCAGCTTGGCCGGGACAGGGAGGGCCTACGAGCAGTACTTC
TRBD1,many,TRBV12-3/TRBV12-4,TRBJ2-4,CASSLGTGTNIQYF,TGTGCCAGCAGTTTGGGGACAGGGACAAACATTCAGTACTTC
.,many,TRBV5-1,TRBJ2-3,CASSRLRADTQYF,TGCGCCAGCAGCCGCCTCCGGGCAGATACGCAGTATTTT
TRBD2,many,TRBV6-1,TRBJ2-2,CASSERVAGASGELFF,TGTGCCAGCAGTGAAAGGGTAGCGGGAGCATCCGGGGAGCTGTTTTTT
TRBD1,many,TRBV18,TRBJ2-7,CASSPGQGFYEQYF,TGTGCCAGCTCACCGGGACAGGGTTTCTACGAGCAGTACTTC
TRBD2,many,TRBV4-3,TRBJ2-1,CASSQDVAGLASLEQFF,TGCGCCAGCAGCCAAGACGTTGCGGGACTAGCATCTCTTGAGCAGTTCTTC
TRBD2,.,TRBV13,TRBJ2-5,CASSLEAGGRETQYF,TGTGCCAGCAGCTTAGAGGCGGGAGGGCGAGAGACCCAGTACTTC
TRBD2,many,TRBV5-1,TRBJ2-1,CASSLDGGRYNEQFF,TGCGCCAGCAGCTTGGATGGCGGGAGATACAATGAGCAGTTCTTC
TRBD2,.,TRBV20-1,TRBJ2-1,CSATRGWGREPVGQFF,TGCAGTGCAACGAGGGGTTGGGGGAGGGAGCCGGTTGGGCAGTTCTTC
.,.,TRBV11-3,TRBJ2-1,CASSLYGGTYNEQFF,TGTGCCAGCAGCTTATACGGCGGGACCTACAATGAGCAGTTCTTC
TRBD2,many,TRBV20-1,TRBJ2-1,CSARGLAGLGNEQFF,TGCAGTGCCCGCGGACTAGCGGGATTGGGCAATGAGCAGTTCTTC
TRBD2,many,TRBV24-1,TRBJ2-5,CATSDRGLAGVRQETQYF,TGTGCCACCAGTGACCGAGGACTAGCGGGAGTGCGCCAAGAGACCCAGTACTTC
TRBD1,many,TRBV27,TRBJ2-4,CASSLFGTEKNIQYF,TGTGCCAGCAGTTTATTTGGGACAGAGAAAAACATTCAGTACTTC
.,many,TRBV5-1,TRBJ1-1,CASDGGLGTEAFF,TGCGCCAGCGATGGGGGCTTGGGCACTGAAGCTTTCTTT
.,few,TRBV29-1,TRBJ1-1,CSVEYANTEAFF,TGCAGCGTTGAGTACGCGAACACTGAAGCTTTCTTT
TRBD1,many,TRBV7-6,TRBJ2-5,CASSLGGNRGETQYF,TGTGCCAGCAGCTTAGGGGGGAACAGGGGAGAGACCCAGTACTTC
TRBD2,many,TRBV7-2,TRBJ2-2,CASSPHVREGPGELFF,TGTGCCAGCAGCCCCCATGTGCGGGAGGGCCCCGGGGAGCTGTTTTTT
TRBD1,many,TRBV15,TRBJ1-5,CATSREISGTGANSNQPQHF,TGTGCCACCAGCAGAGAGATATCCGGGACAGGGGCAAATAGCAATCAGCCCCAGCATTTT
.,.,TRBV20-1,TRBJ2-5,CSVGIQETQYF,TGCAGTGTGGGGATCCAAGAGACCCAGTACTTC
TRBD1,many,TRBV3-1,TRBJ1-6,CASSQEGTGVSPLHF,TGTGCCAGCAGCCAAGAAGGTACAGGGGTATCACCCCTCCACTTT
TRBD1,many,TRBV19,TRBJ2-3,CASTLTGGSTDTQYF,TGTGCCAGTACCCTGACAGGGGGGAGCACAGATACGCAGTATTTT
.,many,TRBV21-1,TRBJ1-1,CASSNGRTEAFF,TGTGCCAGCAGCAACGGTCGGACTGAAGCTTTCTTT
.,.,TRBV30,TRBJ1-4,CAWSLDTSGNEKLFF,TGTGCCTGGAGTCTTGACACCTCGGGTAATGAAAAACTGTTTTTT
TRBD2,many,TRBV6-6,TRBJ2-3,CASRTSAPGSQYF,TGTGCCAGCAGAACTAGCGCCCCCGGTTCACAGTATTTT
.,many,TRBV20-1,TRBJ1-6,CSARESESYNSPLHF,TGCAGTGCTAGAGAATCGGAATCCTATAATTCACCCCTCCACTTT
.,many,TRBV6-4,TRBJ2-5,CASSGGPQETQYF,TGTGCCAGCAGTGGCGGACCCCAAGAGACCCAGTACTTC
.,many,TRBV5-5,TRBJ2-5,CASSPNAFPRETQYF,TGTGCCAGCAGCCCTAATGCCTTCCCCCGGGAGACCCAGTACTTC
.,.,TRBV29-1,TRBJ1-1,CSGGPEDGGDTEAFF,TGCAGCGGGGGACCGGAAGACGGGGGTGACACTGAAGCTTTCTTT
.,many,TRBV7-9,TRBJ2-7,CASSRILAGYEQYF,TGTGCCAGCAGCCGTATTCTAGCCGGCTACGAGCAGTACTTC
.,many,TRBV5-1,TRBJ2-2,CASTTIGVGNTGELFF,TGCGCCAGCACCACTATCGGGGTCGGAAACACCGGGGAGCTGTTTTTT
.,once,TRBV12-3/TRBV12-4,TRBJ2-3,CASSRALNTDTQYF,TGTGCCAGCAGTCGGGCCCTTAACACAGATACGCAGTATTTT
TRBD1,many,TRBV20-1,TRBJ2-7,CSARVTGVTYEQYF,TGCAGTGCTAGAGTGACAGGGGTCACCTACGAGCAGTACTTC
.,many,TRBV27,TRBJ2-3,CASTPGSAGDTQYF,TGTGCCAGCACTCCAGGATCGGCGGGGGATACGCAGTATTTT
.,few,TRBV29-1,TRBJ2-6,CSVDGGGANVLTF,TGCAGCGTCGACGGTGGTGGGGCCAACGTCCTGACTTTC
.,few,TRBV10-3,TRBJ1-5,CATRDGRGDSNQPQHF,TGTGCCACCAGGGACGGGCGGGGAGATAGCAATCAGCCCCAGCATTTT